This entry features one TCR beta chain sequence. Its antigen is undetermined. This entry comes from a study of T cell responses to AZD1222 COVID-19 vaccine. Study-wide points: Spike-specific TCR breadth and depth were elevated following two AZD1222 doses. Baseline seropositivity characterized only six AZD1222 recipients. The donors showed a predominance of white British ancestry and of females, with possible underestimation of clonal diversity.

Some clones are missing from TCRdb's copy, which holds only in-frame ones; the method was immunoSEQ multiplex PCR. The table has 150,000 to 170,000 clones, about 86% seen once; the top ten hold 5.5%. This CDR3 region has 16 residues. With 1 base clipped from V and 2 bases from J, the junction kept 5 bases outside the gene matches. Germline V lookup: CDR1 SGHNT, CDR2 YENEEA. The specimen comprised peripheral blood, sampled on day 0 of MenACWY control vaccination. The TCR sequence derives from an adult in good health. The rearrangement uses TRBV11-3 and TRBJ2-1; 7 bases map to TRBD1. This CDR3 is CASSLAGTDPYNEQFF. The CDR3 DNA is TGTGCCAGCAGCTTAGCAGGGACAGACCCCTACAATGAGCAGTTCTTC.